This TCR beta chain was documented in a study of blood T cell repertoires in COVID-19. The junction had 7 bases not matched to a gene; V was cut back by 5 bases and J by 2 bases. This CDR3 region has 16 residues. Germline V CDR1 and CDR2: SGHVS, FNYEAQ. As handled by the study authors: Reference gene primer amplification in the assay estimated nucleated cell counts. Generated by immunoSEQ multiplex PCR, the TCRdb table keeps only in-frame clones and is missing some. The V and J calls and clone size come from that table; D and trimming were worked out from the DNA. The data show fewer than 200,000 clones, 70% to 90% seen once.

The origin of this receptor is a man between 60 and 70 years old with active or convalescent COVID-19. The chain has TRBV7-6 and TRBJ1-3, with TRBD1 identical over 9 bases. The sample consisted of peripheral blood. This CDR3 reads CASSPSGQGTGNTIYF. The CDR3 nucleotides are TGTGCCAGCAGCCCAAGCGGACAGGGGACTGGAAACACCATATATTTT.